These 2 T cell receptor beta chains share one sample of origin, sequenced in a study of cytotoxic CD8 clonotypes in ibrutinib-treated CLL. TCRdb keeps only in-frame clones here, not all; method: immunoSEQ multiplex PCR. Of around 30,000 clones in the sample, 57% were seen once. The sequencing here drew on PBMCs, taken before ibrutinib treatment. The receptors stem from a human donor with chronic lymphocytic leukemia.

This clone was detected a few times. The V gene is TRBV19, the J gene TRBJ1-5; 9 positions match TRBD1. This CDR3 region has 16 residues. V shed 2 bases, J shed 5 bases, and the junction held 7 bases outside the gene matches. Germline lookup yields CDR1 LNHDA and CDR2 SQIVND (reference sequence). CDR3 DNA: TGTGCCAGTAGTATAACCCTAGGACAGGGGTATCAGCCCCAGCATTTT. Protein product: CASSITLGQGYQPQHF.

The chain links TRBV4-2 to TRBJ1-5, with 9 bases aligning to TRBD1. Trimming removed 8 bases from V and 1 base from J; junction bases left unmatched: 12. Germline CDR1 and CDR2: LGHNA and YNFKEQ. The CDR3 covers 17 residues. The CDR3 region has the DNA TGTGCCAGCGCCCATACGAACAGGGGGCCAAGCAATCAGCCCCAGCATTTT. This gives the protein CASAHTNRGPSNQPQHF.